The T cell receptor beta chain under discussion was sequenced for a study of identical twins. Study observations and caveats: One should note that invariant MAIT and iNKT cells could partly confound zero-insertion analyses.

Template switching, a step in the protocol, added a universal primer site, and cDNA carried unique molecular identifiers. MiXCR, applied by TCRdb to the 5' RACE reads, yields one record per CDR3 protein. The sample holds some 270,000 distinct CDR3 sequences, about 9% seen once. This clonotype came up a few times. The antigen remains unidentified. Germline assignment: CDR1 MGHRA and CDR2 YSYEKL. The CDR3 totals 18 residues. Trimming removed 0 bases at V and 4 bases at J, with 22 bases between. This sample also belongs to another study, concerning yellow fever vaccine responses in identical twins.

Material: CD8+ T cells sorted from blood. The TCR comes from a woman under 30 in good health. This rearrangement joins TRBV4-1 to TRBJ2-7; perhaps D is TRBD1 or TRBD2 (5 bases each). Here the CDR3 reads CASSQELPGTGISYEQYF. DNA for the CDR3: TGCGCCAGCAGCCAAGAATTACCCGGGACGGGGATCTCATACGAGCAGTACTTC.